Each of the 21 T cell receptor beta chains below was sequenced from the same sample in a study of PD-1 blockade in classical Hodgkin lymphoma. Libraries were prepared by immunoSEQ multiplex PCR; TCRdb keeps only in-frame clonotypes and omits some of them. The data show more than 8,000 clones, with approximately 82% seen just once and roughly 30% held by the top ten. The sample's time point: cycle 4 day 1 (C4D1), after about 6 weeks of nivolumab. Every single patient, without exception, relapsed after autologous stem cell transplantation, and brentuximab vedotin exposure varied. CD8+ T cells were isolated from thawed PBMCs by magnetic negative selection. Sequenced here: CD8+ T cells from blood, sampled before the fourth cycle of nivolumab. Every receptor here comes from a human donor with classical Hodgkin lymphoma.

This chain joins TRBV4-1 and TRBJ1-5; a weak D match, TRBD1 (5 bases). Germline CDR1 reads MGHRA; CDR2 reads YSYEKL. Trimming shortened V by 1 base and J by 4 bases, and 11 bases separated the two germline ends. The CDR3 sequence is 15 residues long. The CDR3 reads CASSQVRDVNQPQHF. The CDR3 region has the DNA TGCGCCAGCAGCCAAGTCCGGGACGTAAATCAGCCCCAGCATTTT.

CDR3 loop: CASSLQGLNTEAFF. The CDR3 bases are TGTGCCAGCAGCCTACAGGGTTTGAACACTGAAGCTTTCTTT. The rearrangement joins TRBV6-5 to TRBJ1-1; a possible D gene is TRBD1 (6 bases). Looked up from germline, CDR1 is MNHEY and CDR2 is SVGAGI. The CDR3 extends over 14 amino acids. Trimming pared 6 bases from V and 0 bases from J, leaving 11 bases between.

CDR3 in amino acids: CASSLNSYNEKLFF. The CDR3 DNA sequence: TGTGCCAGCAGCTTAAACAGCTACAATGAAAAACTGTTTTTT. V usage is TRBV7-8 and J usage is TRBJ1-4; D is unresolved. V was pared by 2 bases and J by 5 bases, with 9 bases between. Germline V gives CDR1 SGHVS, CDR2 FQNEAQ. The CDR3 covers 14 residues.

The CDR3 nucleotides are TGTGCCTCCCAACGACAGGGTGGGAGTGCGAACACCGGGGAGCTGTTTTTT. Protein product: CASQRQGGSANTGELFF. This chain uses TRBV15 with TRBJ2-2; 7 bases map to TRBD1. Germline trimming cut 11 bases from V and 0 bases from J; bases unmatched to any gene: 15. Germline V gene sequence: CDR1 LNHNV, CDR2 YYDKDF (reference sequence). The CDR3 is 17 residues long.

The chain joins TRBV5-4 to TRBJ1-2; 7 bases map to TRBD1. This CDR3 spans 14 amino acids. Germline V gene data show CDR1 as SGHNT and CDR2 as YYREEE (reference sequence). Unmatched junction bases numbered 7, after V lost 4 bases and J lost 4 bases. The CDR3, as DNA: TGTGCCAGCAGCGATACAGGGGAGGGCTATGGCTACACCTTC. Amino acid sequence: CASSDTGEGYGYTF.

The chain is built from TRBV4-1 and TRBJ1-1; the D is unclear. The germline V gene has CDR1 MGHRA and CDR2 YSYEKL. There are 14 residues in the CDR3. V shed 2 bases and J shed 3 bases, with 10 bases lying between them. The CDR3 DNA is TGCGCCAGCAGCCAACCCAGGTGGGACACTGAAGCTTTCTTT. Protein: CASSQPRWDTEAFF.

J is TRBJ2-5 and V is TRBV6-5; 7 bases line up with TRBD1. The V gene end was trimmed by 0 bases and the J gene end by 12 bases; junction bases not matched to a gene: 7. Germline CDR1 is MNHEY and CDR2 is SVGAGI. The CDR3 has 13 residues. The CDR3 sequence: CASSYSQGVEEYF. In nucleotides, the CDR3 is TGTGCCAGCAGTTACTCGCAGGGGGTTGAGGAGTACTTC.

This chain joins TRBV29-1 and TRBJ2-3, with a weak D call TRBD1 (6 bases). The germline V gene encodes CDR1 SQVTM and CDR2 ANQGSEA. The CDR3 has 15 amino acids. Deletions cut 7 bases from V and 0 bases from J, with 17 bases between. The CDR3 loop is CSERQVEPSTDTQYF. The DNA of the CDR3 is TGCAGCGAACGACAGGTCGAGCCTAGCACAGATACGCAGTATTTT.

The V gene is TRBV28, the J gene TRBJ1-6, with TRBD1 identical over 7 bases. This CDR3 region has 16 residues. Per germline, CDR1 MDHEN and CDR2 SYDVKM. Losses at the gene ends were 6 bases for V and 8 bases for J; bases not matched to a gene: 13. The CDR3 DNA is TGTGCCAGCAGATACCAATGGAGGGACAGTTATTCACCCCTCCACTTT. Protein product: CASRYQWRDSYSPLHF.

This rearrangement joins TRBV6-5 to TRBJ2-1, with TRBD2 identical over 7 bases. The J segment lost 3 bases and the V segment lost 0 bases, leaving 5 bases of the junction unmatched. The CDR3 has 16 residues. The germline gives CDR1 MNHEY, CDR2 SVGAGI. CDR3 loop: CASSYSHLADYNEQFF. DNA of the CDR3: TGTGCCAGCAGTTACTCCCACCTAGCGGACTACAATGAGCAGTTCTTC.

The genes are TRBV6-7 and TRBJ2-7, with 7 positions matching TRBD1. TRBV6-7 has ORF status, its function being uncertain. V lost 6 bases to trimming and J lost 0 bases; unmatched junction nucleotides: 8. This CDR3 has 15 residues. DNA of the CDR3: TGTGCCAGCAGGCCGGGACAGCAGATCTCCTACGAGCAGTACTTC. The encoded protein is CASRPGQQISYEQYF.

The genes are TRBV5-1 and TRBJ1-4; D remains ambiguous. V was cut by 2 bases and J by 0 bases, with 8 bases left in between. Germline V lookup: CDR1 SGHRS, CDR2 YFSETQ. The CDR3 runs 15 residues. CDR3 sequence: CASSFWGSTNEKLFF. CDR3 nucleotides: TGCGCCAGCAGCTTTTGGGGTTCAACTAATGAAAAACTGTTTTTT. Using reference TRBV5-1 and TRBJ1-4 for the parts outside the CDR3, the full variable domain is KAGVTQTPRYLIKTRGQQVTLSCSPISGHRSVSWYQQTPGQGLQFLFEYFSETQRNKGNFPGRFSGRQFSNSRSEMNVSTLELGDSALYLCASSFWGSTNEKLFFGSGTQLSVL.

The chain joins TRBV27 to TRBJ2-7; 10 positions match TRBD1. Germline V gene sequence: CDR1 MNHEY, CDR2 SMNVEV (reference sequence). The CDR3 is 14 residues long. V lost 4 bases, J lost 3 bases, and 3 bases stayed unmatched. The CDR3 DNA reads as TGTGCCAGCAGTTCCCGGGACAGGGGCTACGAGCAGTACTTC. Its translation is CASSSRDRGYEQYF.

This clone was seen more than once but under ten times. The rearrangement uses TRBV2 and TRBJ2-7, with 8 bases matching TRBD1. Per germline, CDR1 SNHLY and CDR2 FYNNEI. J gave up 3 bases and V 5 bases, and 6 bases lay outside the gene matches. The CDR3 is 14 amino acids. The CDR3 DNA follows: TGTGCCAGCAGTCCGGGACAGGCGTTCTACGAGCAGTACTTC. Translated, it gives CASSPGQAFYEQYF. Based on the CDR3 plus reference TRBV2 and TRBJ2-7, the full variable domain is EPEVTQTPSHQVTQMGQEVILRCVPISNHLYFYWYRQILGQKVEFLVSFYNNEISEKSEIFDDQFSVERPDGSNFTLKIRSTKLEDSAMYFCASSPGQAFYEQYFGPGTRLTVT.

The CDR3 sequence is CASRGGPRAEAFF. CDR3 DNA: TGTGCCAGCAGAGGGGGGCCCAGGGCTGAAGCTTTCTTT. The chain links TRBV6-1 to TRBJ1-1; a weak D match, TRBD1 (6 bases). The germline CDR1 and CDR2 sequences are MNHNS and SASEGT. The CDR3 covers 13 residues. V dropped 6 bases and J dropped 6 bases, with 14 bases sitting between them.

This chain joins TRBV11-1 and TRBJ1-1; D gene ambiguous. This CDR3 is built from 14 residues. Trimming took off 3 bases at V and 3 bases at J, with 11 bases between the two ends. CDR1 is SGHAT, CDR2 FQDESV, per germline (reference sequence). CDR3 in DNA: TGTGCCAGCAGCTTCGCTTGGGTGGACACTGAAGCTTTCTTT. Amino acids: CASSFAWVDTEAFF.

The chain couples TRBV7-9 to TRBJ1-1; the D is unclear. The ends were cut back, 5 bases at V and 0 bases at J, with 7 bases in the middle. The CDR3 is 13 residues long. CDR1 and CDR2 (germline): SEHNR, FQNEAQ (reference sequence). As DNA, the CDR3 is TGTGCCAGCAGCCCTAGTTTGAACACTGAAGCTTTCTTT. Translation: CASSPSLNTEAFF.

This clone has a single count. V is TRBV6-6 and J is TRBJ1-1; D not resolved. The CDR3 is 15 amino acids. The germline gives CDR1 MNHNY, CDR2 SVGAGI (reference sequence). Trimming removed 10 bases from V and 0 bases from J, with 18 bases in between. CDR3 nucleotide sequence: TGTGCCACCAAAATGAGGGCGCCCTTGAACACTGAAGCTTTCTTT. Amino acid sequence: CATKMRAPLNTEAFF.

The V and J genes are TRBV4-1 and TRBJ1-5; weak D call: TRBD1 (5 bases). The CDR3 length is 16 residues. The ends were cut back, 4 bases at V and 0 bases at J, with 13 bases in the middle. Per the germline V gene, CDR1 is MGHRA and CDR2 is YSYEKL. CDR3 loop: CASSLQWGRSNQPQHF. Here the CDR3 DNA reads TGCGCCAGCAGCCTCCAGTGGGGCCGTAGCAATCAGCCCCAGCATTTT.

The rearrangement joins TRBV9 to TRBJ2-5; 7 bases are a match to TRBD2. The V segment lost 3 bases and the J segment 1 base; nucleotides outside the gene matches: 6. The CDR3 totals 15 residues. In germline, CDR1 is SGDLS, CDR2 YYNGEE. CDR3 DNA: TGTGCCAGCAGCGACGGGACTACTATCCAAGAGACCCAGTACTTC. Its translation is CASSDGTTIQETQYF.

This chain connects TRBV15 to TRBJ1-4; TRBD1 is a possible D gene (6 bases). Germline CDR1 LNHNV, CDR2 YYDKDF (reference sequence). This CDR3 comprises 15 residues. Trimming took off 1 base at V and 8 bases at J, with 14 bases between the two ends. The CDR3 here is CATSRGRGAVEKLFF. Written as DNA, the CDR3 is TGTGCCACCAGCAGAGGCAGGGGTGCAGTGGAAAAACTGTTTTTT.